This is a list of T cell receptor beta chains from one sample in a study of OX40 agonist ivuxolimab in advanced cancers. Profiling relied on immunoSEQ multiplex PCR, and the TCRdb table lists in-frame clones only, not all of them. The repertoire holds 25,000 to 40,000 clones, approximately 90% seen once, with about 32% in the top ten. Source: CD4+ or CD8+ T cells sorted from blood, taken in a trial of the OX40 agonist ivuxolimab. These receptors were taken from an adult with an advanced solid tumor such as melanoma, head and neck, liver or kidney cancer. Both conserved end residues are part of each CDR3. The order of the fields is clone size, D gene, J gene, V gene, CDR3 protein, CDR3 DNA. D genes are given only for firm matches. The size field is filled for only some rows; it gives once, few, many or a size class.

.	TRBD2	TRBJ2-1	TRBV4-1	CASSQDSLAGGPPGYEQFF	TGCGCCAGCAGCCAAGATTCCCTAGCGGGGGGCCCTCCGGGGTATGAGCAGTTCTTC
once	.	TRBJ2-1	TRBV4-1	CASSQDFIRVLPSNEQFF	TGCGCCAGCAGCCAAGATTTTATAAGGGTCCTACCTTCCAATGAGCAGTTCTTC
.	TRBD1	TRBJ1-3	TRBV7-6	CASSSTGTSGNTIYF	TGTGCCAGCAGCTCGACAGGGACCTCTGGAAACACCATATATTTT
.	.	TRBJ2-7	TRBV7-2	CASSSLGSGYEQYF	TGTGCCAGCAGCTCCCTCGGTAGCGGCTACGAGCAGTACTTC
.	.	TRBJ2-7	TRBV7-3	CASSLWYGPYEQYF	TGTGCCAGCAGCTTATGGTACGGGCCCTACGAGCAGTACTTC
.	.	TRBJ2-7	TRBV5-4	CASSLDPAAEQYF	TGTGCCAGCAGCCTAGACCCGGCCGCCGAGCAGTACTTC
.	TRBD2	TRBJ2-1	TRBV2	CARKGLAGGYNEQFF	TGTGCCCGGAAAGGACTAGCGGGAGGGTACAATGAGCAGTTCTTC
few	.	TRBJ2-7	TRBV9	CASSPTGAVEQYF	TGTGCCAGCAGCCCTACGGGGGCGGTCGAGCAGTACTTC
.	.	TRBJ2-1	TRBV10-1	CASSGGTLSYNEQFF	TGCGCCAGCAGTGGGGGGACTTTATCCTACAATGAGCAGTTCTTC
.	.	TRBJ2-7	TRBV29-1	CSVETSSSYEQYF	TGCAGCGTTGAAACGTCGAGCTCCTACGAGCAGTACTTC
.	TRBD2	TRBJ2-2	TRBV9	CASSVEWSSGIPNTGELFF	TGTGCCAGCAGCGTCGAATGGTCTAGCGGGATCCCGAACACCGGGGAGCTGTTTTTT
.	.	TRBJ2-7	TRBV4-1	CASSQEEGASSYEQYF	TGCGCCAGCAGCCAAGAAGAAGGGGCTAGTTCCTACGAGCAGTACTTC
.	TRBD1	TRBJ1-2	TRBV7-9	CASSRLNRDSDFYGYTF	TGTGCCAGCAGCCGACTCAACCGGGACAGCGATTTCTATGGCTACACCTTC
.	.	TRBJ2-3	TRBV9	CASSVAREADTQYF	TGTGCCAGCAGCGTAGCCAGGGAGGCAGATACGCAGTATTTT
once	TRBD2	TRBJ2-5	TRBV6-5	CASSYAGGPGQETQYF	TGTGCCAGCAGTTACGCGGGGGGGCCTGGTCAAGAGACCCAGTACTTC
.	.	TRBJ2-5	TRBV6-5	CASSGPSRRETQYF	TGTGCCAGCAGCGGGCCCTCGCGACGGGAGACCCAGTACTTC
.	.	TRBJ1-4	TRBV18	CASSPDSGASEKLFF	TGTGCCAGCTCACCCGACAGTGGTGCTTCTGAAAAACTGTTTTTT
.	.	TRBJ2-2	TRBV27	CASSSGTGELFF	TGTGCCAGCAGTTCAGGCACCGGGGAGCTGTTTTTT
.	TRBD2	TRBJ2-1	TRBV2	CARNSGGGEQFF	TGTGCCAGAAATAGCGGGGGCGGGGAGCAGTTCTTC
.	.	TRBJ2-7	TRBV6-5	CASSYRQARLTEQYF	TGTGCCAGCAGTTACAGGCAGGCCCGACTGACCGAGCAGTACTTC
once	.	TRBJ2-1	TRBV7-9	CASSPLKGERSYNEQFF	TGTGCCAGCAGCCCCCTCAAAGGCGAGCGCTCCTACAATGAGCAGTTCTTC
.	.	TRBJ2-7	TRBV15	CATSRGDSSYEQYF	TGTGCCACCAGCAGAGGGGACTCCTCGTACGAGCAGTACTTC
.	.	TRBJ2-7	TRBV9	CASNDKSSGPSYEQYF	TGTGCCAGCAACGACAAGTCCAGCGGGCCTTCCTACGAGCAGTACTTC
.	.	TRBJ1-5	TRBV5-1	CASSFSGQPNQPQHF	TGCGCCAGCAGCTTCTCCGGACAACCCAATCAGCCCCAGCATTTT
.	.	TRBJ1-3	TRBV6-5	CAIRPQGSGNTIYF	TGTGCCATCAGACCACAGGGATCTGGAAACACCATATATTTT
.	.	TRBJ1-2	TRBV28	CASSYGGLYGYTF	TGTGCCAGCAGTTACGGGGGACTCTATGGCTACACCTTC
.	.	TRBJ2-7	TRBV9	CASSDRDDSYEQYF	TGTGCCAGCAGCGACCGGGACGACTCCTACGAGCAGTACTTC
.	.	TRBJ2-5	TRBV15	CATTPGAGETQYF	TGTGCCACTACCCCCGGAGCCGGAGAGACCCAGTACTTC